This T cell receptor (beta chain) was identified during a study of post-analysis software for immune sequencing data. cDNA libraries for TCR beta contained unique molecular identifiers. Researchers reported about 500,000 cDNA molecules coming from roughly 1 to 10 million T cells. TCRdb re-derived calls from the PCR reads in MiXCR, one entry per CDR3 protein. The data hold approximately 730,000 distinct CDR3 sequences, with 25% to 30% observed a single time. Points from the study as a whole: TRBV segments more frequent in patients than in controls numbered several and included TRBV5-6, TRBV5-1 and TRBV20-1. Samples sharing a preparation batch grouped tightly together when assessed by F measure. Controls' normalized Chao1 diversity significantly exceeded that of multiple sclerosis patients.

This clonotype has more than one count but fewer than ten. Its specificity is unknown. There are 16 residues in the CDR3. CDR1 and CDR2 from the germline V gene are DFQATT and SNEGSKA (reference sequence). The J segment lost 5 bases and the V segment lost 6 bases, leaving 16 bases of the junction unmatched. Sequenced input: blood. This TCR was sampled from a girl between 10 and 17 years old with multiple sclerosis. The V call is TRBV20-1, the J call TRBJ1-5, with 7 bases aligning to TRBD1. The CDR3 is CSATAEWQGDYQPQHF. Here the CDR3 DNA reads TGCAGTGCGACTGCCGAATGGCAGGGGGATTATCAGCCCCAGCATTTT.